This TCR beta chain emerged from a study of T cell changes during pregnancy in multiple sclerosis. Sequencing was performed with immunoSEQ multiplex PCR; in TCRdb, only in-frame clones are kept and a portion is missing. The sample includes just under 45,000 clones, roughly 92% of them seen just once. This material consisted of CD4+ T cells from peripheral blood mononuclear cells, taken in the first trimester of pregnancy. The sequence was obtained from a female donor with multiple sclerosis, enrolled in a pregnancy study.

CDR3 sequence reads: CASKGLVYNEQFF. DNA of the CDR3: TGTGCCAGCAAGGGACTAGTATACAATGAGCAGTTCTTC. The J gene is TRBJ2-1, the V gene TRBV2; 8 bases line up with TRBD2. CDR1 SNHLY and CDR2 FYNNEI come from the germline V gene. J gave up 4 bases and V 7 bases, and 3 bases lay outside the gene matches. The CDR3 is 13 amino acids.